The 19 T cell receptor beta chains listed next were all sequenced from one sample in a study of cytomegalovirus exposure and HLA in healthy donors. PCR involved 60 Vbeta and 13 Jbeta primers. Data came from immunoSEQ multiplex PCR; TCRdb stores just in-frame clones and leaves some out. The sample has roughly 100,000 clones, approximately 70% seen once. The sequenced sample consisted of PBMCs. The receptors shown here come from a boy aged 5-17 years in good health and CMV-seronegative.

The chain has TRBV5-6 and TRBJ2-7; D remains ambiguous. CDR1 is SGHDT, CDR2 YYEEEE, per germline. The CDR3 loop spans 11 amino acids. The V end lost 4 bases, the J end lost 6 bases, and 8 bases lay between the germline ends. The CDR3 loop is CASSLLLEQYF. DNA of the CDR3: TGTGCCAGCAGCCTTCTCCTCGAGCAGTACTTC. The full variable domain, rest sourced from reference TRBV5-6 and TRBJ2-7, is DAGVTQSPTHLIKTRGQQVTLRCSPKSGHDTVSWYQQALGQGPQFIFQYYEEEERQRGNFPDRFSGHQFPNYSSELNVNALLLGDSALYLCASSLLLEQYFGPGTRLTVT.

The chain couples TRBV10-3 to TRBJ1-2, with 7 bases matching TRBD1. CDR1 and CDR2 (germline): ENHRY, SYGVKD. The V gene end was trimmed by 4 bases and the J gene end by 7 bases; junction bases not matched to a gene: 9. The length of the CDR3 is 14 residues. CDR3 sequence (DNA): TGTGCCATCAGTGGGGACAGTCTTAGTGTTGGCTACACCTTC. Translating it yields CAISGDSLSVGYTF.

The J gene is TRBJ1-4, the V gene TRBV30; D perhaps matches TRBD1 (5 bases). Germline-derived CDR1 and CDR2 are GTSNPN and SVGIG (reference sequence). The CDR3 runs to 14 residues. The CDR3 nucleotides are TGTGCTCTCCAGGGAAGTCGAACTAATGAAAAACTGTTTTTT. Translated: CALQGSRTNEKLFF.

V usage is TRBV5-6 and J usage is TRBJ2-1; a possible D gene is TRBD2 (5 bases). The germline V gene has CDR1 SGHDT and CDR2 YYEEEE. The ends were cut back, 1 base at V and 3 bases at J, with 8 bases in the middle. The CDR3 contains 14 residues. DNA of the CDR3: TGTGCCAGCAGCTTGTCTCGGGGCTACAATGAGCAGTTCTTC. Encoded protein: CASSLSRGYNEQFF.

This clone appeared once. The CDR3 spells CASSRGGTAEAFF. Written as DNA, the CDR3 is TGCGCCAGCAGCCGAGGCGGGACCGCTGAAGCTTTCTTT. The V gene is TRBV10-2, the J gene TRBJ1-1; a weak D match, TRBD1 (5 bases). Trimming took 6 bases from V and 6 from J, leaving 14 bases between them. Per the germline V gene, CDR1 is WSHSY and CDR2 is SAAADI. CDR3 length: 13 residues.

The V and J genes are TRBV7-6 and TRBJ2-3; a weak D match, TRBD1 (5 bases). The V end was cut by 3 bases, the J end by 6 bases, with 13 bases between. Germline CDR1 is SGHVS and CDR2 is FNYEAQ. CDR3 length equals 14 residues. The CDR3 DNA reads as TGTGCCAGCAGCTTTAAAACAGGTCCCGATACGCAGTATTTT. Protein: CASSFKTGPDTQYF.

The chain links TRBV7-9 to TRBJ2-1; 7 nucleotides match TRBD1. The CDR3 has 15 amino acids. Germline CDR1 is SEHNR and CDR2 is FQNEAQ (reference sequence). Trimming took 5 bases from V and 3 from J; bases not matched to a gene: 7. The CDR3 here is CASSPNRGSYNEQFF. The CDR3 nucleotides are TGTGCCAGCAGCCCCAACAGGGGAAGCTACAATGAGCAGTTCTTC.

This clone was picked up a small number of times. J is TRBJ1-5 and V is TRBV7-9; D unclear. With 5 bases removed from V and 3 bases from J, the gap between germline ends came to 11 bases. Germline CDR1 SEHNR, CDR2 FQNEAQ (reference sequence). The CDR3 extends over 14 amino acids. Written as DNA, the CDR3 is TGTGCCAGCAGCCAGGACGGACTCAATCAGCCCCAGCATTTT. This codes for CASSQDGLNQPQHF.

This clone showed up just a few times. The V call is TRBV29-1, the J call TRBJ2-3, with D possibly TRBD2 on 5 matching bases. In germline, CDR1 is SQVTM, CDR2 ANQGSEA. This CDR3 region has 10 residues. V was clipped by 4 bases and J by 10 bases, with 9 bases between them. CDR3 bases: TGCAGCGTTGGACTATTGGCGCAGTATTTT. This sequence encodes CSVGLLAQYF.

The CDR3 sequence: CSVVPRQRNTEAFF. The CDR3 bases are TGCAGCGTTGTACCGCGACAGAGGAACACTGAAGCTTTCTTT. The V gene is TRBV29-1, the J gene TRBJ1-1; weak D call: TRBD1 (5 bases). This CDR3 has 14 residues. The V end lost 4 bases, the J end lost 1 base, and 13 bases lay between the germline ends. Germline V gene lookup returns CDR1 SQVTM and CDR2 ANQGSEA.

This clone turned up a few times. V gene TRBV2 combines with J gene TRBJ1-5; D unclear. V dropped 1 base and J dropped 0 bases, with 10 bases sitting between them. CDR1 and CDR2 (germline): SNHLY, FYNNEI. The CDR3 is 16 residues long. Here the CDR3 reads CASSEGIRNSNQPQHF. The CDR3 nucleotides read TGTGCCAGCAGTGAAGGAATCAGGAATAGCAATCAGCCCCAGCATTTT.

The CDR3 DNA reads TGTGCCAGCAGCTTGGTGGAGAAAAGCCCATATGGCTACACCTTC. Translation gives CASSLVEKSPYGYTF. This rearrangement joins TRBV5-4 to TRBJ1-2; D unresolved. The V end lost 0 bases, the J end lost 5 bases, and 14 bases lay between the germline ends. The CDR3 covers 15 residues. Germline V gene sequence: CDR1 SGHNT, CDR2 YYREEE (reference sequence).

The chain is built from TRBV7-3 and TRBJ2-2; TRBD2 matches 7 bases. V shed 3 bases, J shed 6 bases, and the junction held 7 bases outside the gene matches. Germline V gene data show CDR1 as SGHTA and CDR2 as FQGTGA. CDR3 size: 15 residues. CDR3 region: CASSFGGRVAGELFF. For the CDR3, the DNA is TGTGCCAGCAGCTTCGGGGGGAGAGTGGCCGGGGAGCTGTTTTTT.

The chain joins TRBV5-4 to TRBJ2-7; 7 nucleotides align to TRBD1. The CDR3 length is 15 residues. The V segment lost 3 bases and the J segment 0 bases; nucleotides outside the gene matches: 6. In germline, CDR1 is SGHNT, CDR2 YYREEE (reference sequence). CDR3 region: CASSSTDRDSYEQYF. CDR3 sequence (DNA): TGTGCCAGCAGCTCAACCGACAGGGACTCCTACGAGCAGTACTTC.

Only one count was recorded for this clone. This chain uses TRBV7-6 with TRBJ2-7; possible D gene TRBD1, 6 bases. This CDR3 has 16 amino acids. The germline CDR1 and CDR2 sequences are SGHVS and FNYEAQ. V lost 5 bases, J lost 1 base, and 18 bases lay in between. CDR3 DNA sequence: TGTGCCAGCAGCCCCCAGACAGGACTGAGTTCCTACGAGCAGTACTTC. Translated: CASSPQTGLSSYEQYF. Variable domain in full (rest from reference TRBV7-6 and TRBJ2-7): GAGVSQSPRYKVTKRGQDVALRCDPISGHVSLYWYRQALGQGPEFLTYFNYEAQQDKSGLPNDRFSAERPEGSISTLTIQRTEQRDSAMYRCASSPQTGLSSYEQYFGPGTRLTVT.

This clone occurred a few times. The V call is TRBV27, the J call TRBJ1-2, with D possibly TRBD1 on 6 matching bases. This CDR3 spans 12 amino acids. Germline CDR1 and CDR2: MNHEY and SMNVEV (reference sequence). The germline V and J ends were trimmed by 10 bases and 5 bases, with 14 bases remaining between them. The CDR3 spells CATRQVPYGYTF. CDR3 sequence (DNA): TGTGCCACAAGACAGGTTCCGTATGGCTACACCTTC.

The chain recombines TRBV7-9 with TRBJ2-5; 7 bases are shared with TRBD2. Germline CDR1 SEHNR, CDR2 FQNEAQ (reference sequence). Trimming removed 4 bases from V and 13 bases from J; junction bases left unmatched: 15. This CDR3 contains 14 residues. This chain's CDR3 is CASSSSGREEIRYF. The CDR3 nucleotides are TGTGCCAGCAGCTCCTCAGGGAGGGAAGAGATCCGGTACTTC.

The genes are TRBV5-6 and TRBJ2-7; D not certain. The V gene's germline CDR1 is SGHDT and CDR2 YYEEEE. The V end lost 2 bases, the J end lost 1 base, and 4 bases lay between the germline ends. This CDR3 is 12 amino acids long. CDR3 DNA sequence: TGTGCCAGCAGCTTTCTTTCCTACGAGCAGTACTTC. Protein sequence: CASSFLSYEQYF.

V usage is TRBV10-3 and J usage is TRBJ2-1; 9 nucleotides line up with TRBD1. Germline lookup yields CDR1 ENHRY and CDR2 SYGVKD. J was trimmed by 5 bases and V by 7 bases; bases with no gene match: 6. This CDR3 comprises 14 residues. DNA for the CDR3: TGTGCCATCACTGTACAGGGGGCCCACAATGAGCAGTTCTTC. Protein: CAITVQGAHNEQFF.